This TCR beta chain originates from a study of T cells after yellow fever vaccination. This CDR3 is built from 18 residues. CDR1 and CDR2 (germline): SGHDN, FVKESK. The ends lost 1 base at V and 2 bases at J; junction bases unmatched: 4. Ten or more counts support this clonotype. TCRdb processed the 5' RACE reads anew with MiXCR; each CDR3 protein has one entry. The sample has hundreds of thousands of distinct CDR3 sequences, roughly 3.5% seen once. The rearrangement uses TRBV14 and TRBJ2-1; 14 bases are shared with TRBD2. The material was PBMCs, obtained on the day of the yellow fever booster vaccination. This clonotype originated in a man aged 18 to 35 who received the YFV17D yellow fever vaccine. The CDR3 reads CASSQGLAGGPPYNEQFF. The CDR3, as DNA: TGTGCCAGCAGCCAAGGACTAGCGGGGGGGCCCCCCTACAATGAGCAGTTCTTC.